This is a list of T cell receptor beta chains from one sample in a study of blood T cell repertoires in COVID-19. The repertoire was sequenced with immunoSEQ multiplex PCR; TCRdb's copy has only in-frame clones and lacks some. Altogether about 140,000 clones are present, 80% being singletons, with the ten largest covering 3.5% to 4%. The sample comprised peripheral blood. Every receptor here comes from a man between 65 and 80 years old who had recovered from COVID-19. Both conserved end residues are part of each CDR3. D genes are given only for firm matches. Only some rows state a clone size, as once, few, many or a class for expanded clones.

NA	TRBV23-1	TRBD1	TRBJ2-1	14	CASSLRDRHNEQFF	TGCGCCAGCAGTCTCCGGGACAGGCACAATGAGCAGTTCTTC
NA	TRBV5-1	NA	TRBJ2-2	14	CASSPVSRFGELFF	TGCGCCAGCAGCCCCGTCTCTAGATTCGGGGAGCTGTTTTTT
NA	TRBV18	NA	TRBJ1-1	17	CASSPGHTRSRGTEAFF	TGTGCCAGCTCACCAGGGCATACCCGAAGCCGGGGCACTGAAGCTTTCTTT
NA	TRBV27	TRBD1	TRBJ1-4	14	CASSSGQGREKLFF	TGTGCCAGCAGCTCGGGACAGGGGCGTGAAAAACTGTTTTTT
NA	TRBV7-2	NA	TRBJ2-1	15	CASSRGSISYNEQFF	TGTGCCAGCAGCCGCGGGTCTATCTCCTACAATGAGCAGTTCTTC
NA	TRBV4-3	NA	TRBJ2-1	15	CASSQERLVDNEQFF	TGCGCCAGCAGCCAAGAGAGGCTGGTGGACAATGAGCAGTTCTTC
NA	TRBV7-3	TRBD2	TRBJ2-6	16	CASSFGLASGANVLTF	TGTGCCAGCAGCTTCGGACTAGCCTCTGGGGCCAACGTCCTGACTTTC
NA	TRBV5-4	NA	TRBJ2-5	13	CASTLAGKETQYF	TGTGCCAGCACCCTGGCCGGGAAAGAGACCCAGTACTTC
NA	TRBV4-2	TRBD2	TRBJ2-3	16	CASSLGLAGVADTQYF	TGTGCCAGCAGCCTCGGACTAGCGGGAGTAGCAGATACGCAGTATTTT
NA	TRBV27	NA	TRBJ1-2	14	CASRGGVRLNGYTF	TGTGCCAGCAGGGGAGGGGTGAGGTTGAATGGCTACACCTTC
NA	TRBV2	NA	TRBJ1-4	15	CASSEPDRINEKLFF	TGTGCCAGCAGTGAACCCGACAGGATTAATGAAAAACTGTTTTTT
NA	TRBV11-2	NA	TRBJ2-7	15	CASSLWDIGFYEQYF	TGTGCCAGCAGCTTATGGGACATAGGGTTCTACGAGCAGTACTTC
NA	TRBV9	NA	TRBJ2-7	15	CASSVDWTPVYEQYF	TGTGCCAGCAGCGTAGACTGGACACCAGTCTACGAGCAGTACTTC
few	TRBV19	TRBD1	TRBJ2-1	13	CASRRDRDDEQFF	TGTGCCAGTCGTAGGGACAGGGACGATGAGCAGTTCTTC
NA	TRBV2	TRBD1	TRBJ2-7	14	CASSPGQGLSEQYF	TGTGCCAGCAGTCCGGGACAGGGACTCTCCGAGCAGTACTTC
few	TRBV15	TRBD2	TRBJ2-1	17	CATSRTTTSGSYNEQFF	TGTGCCACCAGCAGAACGACTACTAGCGGAAGTTACAATGAGCAGTTCTTC
NA	TRBV7-2	TRBD2	TRBJ2-3	16	CASSLGPGLGTDTQYF	TGTGCCAGCAGCTTAGGACCAGGACTAGGCACAGATACGCAGTATTTT
once	TRBV7-6	NA	TRBJ1-1	15	CASSLEYGGNTEAFF	TGTGCCAGCAGCTTAGAGTACGGAGGTAACACTGAAGCTTTCTTT
NA	TRBV6-5	TRBD2	TRBJ2-7	13	CASEAGGSYEQYF	TGTGCCAGCGAGGCGGGAGGATCGTACGAGCAGTACTTC
NA	TRBV28	TRBD2	TRBJ2-7	16	CASSSLTSGSSYEQYF	TGTGCCAGCAGTTCTCTGACTAGCGGGAGCTCCTACGAGCAGTACTTC
few	TRBV18	NA	TRBJ2-7	13	CASSPLAVYEQYF	TGTGCCAGCTCACCCCTGGCAGTCTACGAGCAGTACTTC
NA	TRBV10-2	NA	TRBJ2-1	14	CASMDNSVYNEQFF	TGCGCCAGTATGGACAATTCGGTCTACAATGAGCAGTTCTTC
NA	TRBV25-1	NA	TRBJ2-5	13	CASSEDIQETQYF	TGTGCCAGCAGTGAGGACATCCAAGAGACCCAGTACTTC
NA	TRBV5-5	TRBD2	TRBJ2-1	15	CASSLGGSSYNEQFF	TGTGCCAGCAGCTTGGGCGGGAGCTCTTACAATGAGCAGTTCTTC
NA	TRBV7-9	NA	TRBJ2-1	13	CASSLIREWEQFF	TGTGCCAGCAGCTTAATCCGGGAATGGGAGCAGTTCTTC
NA	TRBV28	NA	TRBJ1-1	17	CASSFSPGRGGNTEAFF	TGTGCCAGCAGTTTTTCCCCGGGAAGAGGGGGGAACACTGAAGCTTTCTTT
once	TRBV29-1	NA	TRBJ2-1	11	CSVLSPGEQFF	TGCAGCGTTTTATCGCCGGGGGAGCAGTTCTTC
NA	TRBV11-3	NA	TRBJ2-2	15	CASSPRQGHTGELFF	TGTGCCAGCAGTCCCCGGCAGGGGCACACCGGGGAGCTGTTTTTT
NA	TRBV6-1	TRBD2	TRBJ2-7	21	CASSERGQASGRIPRVYEQYF	TGTGCCAGCAGTGAAAGGGGCCAGGCTAGCGGGAGAATACCACGGGTCTACGAGCAGTACTTC
NA	TRBV7-6	TRBD2	TRBJ2-1	15	CASIRGLAGDNEQFF	TGTGCCAGCATCCGAGGACTAGCGGGTGACAATGAGCAGTTCTTC
NA	TRBV7-8	TRBD2	TRBJ2-1	14	CASRSGSGNNEQFF	TGTGCCAGCCGGAGCGGGAGCGGTAACAATGAGCAGTTCTTC
NA	TRBV18	NA	TRBJ1-5	14	CASSPNRDNQPQHF	TGTGCCAGCTCACCGAACAGGGACAATCAGCCCCAGCATTTT
NA	TRBV7-2	NA	TRBJ1-6	14	CASSSVSGTSPLHF	TGTGCCAGCAGCTCCGTTAGCGGGACTTCACCCCTCCACTTT
NA	TRBV2	NA	TRBJ1-4	14	CASKVGATNEKLFF	TGTGCCAGCAAGGTCGGGGCAACTAATGAAAAACTGTTTTTT
NA	TRBV6-4	TRBD2	TRBJ2-3	15	CASSELAGGPDTQYF	TGTGCCAGCAGTGAGTTAGCGGGAGGGCCCGATACGCAGTATTTT
NA	TRBV3-1/TRBV3-2	TRBD2	TRBJ2-3	17	CASSPGTSGRSTDTQYF	TGTGCCAGCAGCCCCGGGACTAGCGGGAGAAGCACAGATACGCAGTATTTT
NA	TRBV30	NA	TRBJ2-3	16	CAWSVSASTFTDTQYF	TGTGCCTGGAGTGTATCCGCTAGCACTTTCACAGATACGCAGTATTTT
NA	TRBV2	NA	TRBJ2-1	14	CASSESGRMNEQFF	TGTGCCAGCAGTGAGTCAGGCCGGATGAATGAGCAGTTCTTC
few	TRBV19	NA	TRBJ1-1	14	CASSDGQTNTEAFF	TGTGCCAGTAGTGATGGGCAAACGAACACTGAAGCTTTCTTT
NA	TRBV6-5	TRBD1	TRBJ1-2	11	CASRQGDGYTF	TGTGCCAGCAGACAGGGGGATGGCTACACCTTC
NA	TRBV18	TRBD1	TRBJ2-7	14	CASSPGTASYEQYF	TGTGCCAGCTCACCAGGGACAGCCTCCTACGAGCAGTACTTC
NA	TRBV28	TRBD2	TRBJ2-3	16	CASSFNPGGRPDTQYF	TGTGCCAGCAGTTTTAACCCGGGAGGACGCCCAGATACGCAGTATTTT
NA	TRBV19	NA	TRBJ1-2	13	CASSPRPRSGYTF	TGTGCCAGTAGTCCCCGACCCAGGTCTGGCTACACCTTC
NA	TRBV11-2	TRBD2	TRBJ2-3	17	CASRRGTSGRRTDTQYF	TGTGCCAGCAGGAGAGGGACTAGCGGGAGGAGGACAGATACGCAGTATTTT
NA	TRBV19	TRBD1	TRBJ2-7	15	CASSFGTGSVYEQYF	TGTGCCAGTAGTTTCGGGACAGGGTCGGTCTACGAGCAGTACTTC
NA	TRBV9	TRBD1	TRBJ1-3	17	CASSGGDRRWSGNTIYF	TGTGCCAGCAGCGGGGGGGACAGGCGATGGTCTGGAAACACCATATATTTT
NA	TRBV7-3	TRBD2	TRBJ2-5	13	CASSLFREETQYF	TGTGCCAGCAGCTTATTCCGGGAGGAAACCCAGTACTTC
NA	TRBV2	TRBD2	TRBJ2-1	15	CASIDGSGRGVEQFF	TGTGCCAGCATCGATGGTAGCGGGAGGGGTGTTGAGCAGTTCTTC
NA	TRBV4-3	TRBD2	TRBJ2-5	14	CASSQDGGRETQYF	TGCGCCAGCAGCCAAGATGGCGGGAGGGAGACCCAGTACTTC
NA	TRBV10-3	NA	TRBJ1-1	13	CAISEQPGTEAFF	TGTGCCATCAGTGAACAGCCAGGGACTGAAGCTTTCTTT
NA	TRBV5-4	NA	TRBJ2-7	13	CASSLMPDYEQYF	TGTGCCAGCAGCTTGATGCCAGATTACGAGCAGTACTTC
NA	TRBV30	NA	TRBJ2-7	15	CAWSYLSREINEQYF	TGTGCCTGGAGTTATCTCTCACGGGAGATAAACGAGCAGTACTTC
NA	TRBV2	TRBD2	TRBJ2-7	17	CASSAGWTFGGDYEQYF	TGTGCCAGCAGTGCGGGGTGGACTTTTGGGGGGGACTACGAGCAGTACTTC
many	TRBV28	TRBD1	TRBJ1-5	15	CASSFGQGFRQPQHF	TGTGCCAGCAGTTTCGGACAGGGGTTTCGTCAGCCCCAGCATTTT
once	TRBV5-1	TRBD2	TRBJ2-7	16	CASSGLGITGTYEQYF	TGCGCCAGCTCGGGACTAGGTATAACAGGGACCTACGAGCAGTACTTC
NA	TRBV27	TRBD1	TRBJ1-6	14	CASSTGTGNSPLHF	TGTGCCAGCAGTACCGGGACAGGGAATTCACCCCTCCACTTT
NA	TRBV19	NA	TRBJ1-5	13	CASSIQGHQPQHF	TGTGCCAGTAGTATACAGGGTCATCAGCCCCAGCATTTT
NA	TRBV28	NA	TRBJ1-5	14	CASTLNGVNQPQHF	TGTGCCAGCACCCTAAACGGGGTCAATCAGCCCCAGCATTTT
NA	TRBV29-1	TRBD1	TRBJ2-7	14	CSVTRQGEPYEQYF	TGCAGCGTTACTCGGCAGGGGGAGCCCTACGAGCAGTACTTC